Below, 18 T cell receptor beta chains from the same sample are listed, as sequenced in a study of early T cells in non-severe SARS-CoV-2 infection. TCRdb analysed the 5' RACE reads with MiXCR anew, one entry per CDR3 protein. The sample holds around 84,000 distinct CDR3 sequences, 13% to 15% seen once. Sequenced sample: whole blood. Every receptor here comes from an adult who was a healthcare worker with PCR-confirmed SARS-CoV-2 infection or an uninfected control (not recorded which).

In the case of this clonotype: The junction shows a germline mismatch at one end, possibly a read error. The chain links TRBV11-2 to TRBJ2-3, with D hard to call. From germline, CDR1 is SGHAT and CDR2 FQNNGV. This CDR3 is built from 13 residues. The CDR3 nucleotides are TGTGCCAGCAGCTTATCCACCACAAATACGCAGTATTTT. It codes for CASSLSTTNTQYF.

This clonotype came up many times. The genes are TRBV10-1 and TRBJ1-2, with a tentative D call TRBD1 (5 bases). Trimming shortened V by 4 bases and J by 6 bases, and 18 bases separated the two germline ends. Germline V gives CDR1 WNHNN, CDR2 SYGVQD (reference sequence). The CDR3 totals 15 residues. CDR3: CASSGSRQNSDGYTF. For the CDR3, the DNA is TGCGCCAGCAGTGGGAGCCGACAGAATTCTGATGGCTACACCTTC.

Ten or more counts support this clonotype. The chain uses TRBV7-8 and TRBJ2-1; D gene unclear. Deletions cut 1 base from V and 9 bases from J, with 10 bases between. Per germline, CDR1 SGHVS and CDR2 FQNEAQ. This CDR3 comprises 13 residues. CDR3 sequence: CASSLEWSTEQFF. CDR3 nucleotides: TGTGCCAGCAGCTTAGAATGGTCAACTGAGCAGTTCTTC. Supplemented by reference TRBV7-8 and TRBJ2-1, the full variable domain reads GAGVSQSPRYKVAKRGQDVALRCDPISGHVSLFWYQQALGQGPEFLTYFQNEAQLDKSGLPSDRFFAERPEGSVSTLKIQRTQQEDSAVYLCASSLEWSTEQFFGPGTRLTVL.

This clonotype was seen more than once but under ten times. V usage is TRBV21-1 and J usage is TRBJ2-1; the DNA was not compared with TRBD1, the D call given in the table. TRBV21-1 is listed as a pseudogene. The CDR3 loop spans 19 amino acids. The chain's CDR3 is CASSKAMVVRGYSYNEQFF. Written as DNA, the CDR3 is TGTGCCAGCAGCAAAGCTATGGTCGTGCGGGGCTACTCCTACAATGAGCAGTTCTTC.

This clonotype has a handful of counts. The rearrangement uses TRBV7-2 and TRBJ2-3; 12 bases match TRBD2. Trimming took 4 bases from V and 3 from J; bases not matched to a gene: 5. The CDR3 contains 16 residues. Germline V gene lookup returns CDR1 SGHTA and CDR2 FQGNSA. The CDR3 coding sequence is TGTGCCAGCAGCTCGCGACTAGCGGGAGAAACAGATACGCAGTATTTT. It codes for CASSSRLAGETDTQYF.

The chain joins TRBV11-2 to TRBJ2-7; D perhaps matches TRBD2 (6 bases). CDR1 SGHAT and CDR2 FQNNGV come from the germline V gene. With 0 bases removed from V and 3 bases from J, the gap between germline ends came to 9 bases. The CDR3 covers 14 residues. In nucleotides, the CDR3 is TGTGCCAGCAGCTTAGAGGGAGGATTCTACGAGCAGTACTTC. It yields the protein CASSLEGGFYEQYF.

This clonotype was observed a few times. The rearrangement links TRBV7-2 to TRBJ2-7, with 8 bases that match TRBD1. V lost 0 bases, J lost 2 bases, and 6 bases stayed unmatched. The germline gives CDR1 SGHTA, CDR2 FQGNSA. The CDR3 extends over 16 amino acids. CDR3 nucleotides: TGTGCCAGCAGCTTAGCGGCCGGGACAGGTACCTACGAGCAGTACTTC. Translating it yields CASSLAAGTGTYEQYF.

This clonotype has ten or more counts. The gene calls are TRBV11-2 and TRBJ2-7; D perhaps matches TRBD2 (5 bases). The CDR3 has 15 residues. Per germline, CDR1 SGHAT and CDR2 FQNNGV. Trimming removed 5 bases from V and 4 bases from J, with 18 bases in between. CDR3 region: CASSRARAFNYEQYF. CDR3 coding DNA: TGTGCCAGCAGCAGGGCGAGGGCCTTCAATTACGAGCAGTACTTC.

This clonotype was recorded a few times. The gene calls are TRBV7-2 and TRBJ2-1; 10 bases match TRBD2. The germline V gene has CDR1 SGHTA and CDR2 FQGNSA. J gave up 0 bases and V 1 base, and 3 bases lay outside the gene matches. The CDR3 has 17 residues. In DNA, the CDR3 is TGTGCCAGCAGCTTAGAGTCTAGCGGGAGCTCCTACAATGAGCAGTTCTTC. Protein: CASSLESSGSSYNEQFF.

Note on this clonotype: At one end, the junction sequence differs from germline, possibly due to a read error. This CDR3 is CASSPSRGRASSQPQHF. The CDR3 DNA reads TGTGCCAGCAGCCCATCCCGAGGCAGGGCAAGCAGTCAGCCCCAGCATTTT. V is TRBV3-1 and J is TRBJ1-5, with D possibly being TRBD1 (5 bases). CDR1 and CDR2 (germline): LGHDT, YNNKEL (reference sequence). The CDR3 has 17 residues.

This clonotype was seen a handful of times. The CDR3 coding sequence is TGCGCCAGCAGCTTGGATGGGACAGTCGCCTACGAGCAGTACTTC. Residues: CASSLDGTVAYEQYF. The J gene is TRBJ2-7, the V gene TRBV5-1, with TRBD1 matching 7 bases. J was trimmed by 2 bases and V by 0 bases; bases with no gene match: 5. In germline, CDR1 is SGHRS, CDR2 YFSETQ. The CDR3 runs 15 residues.

V is TRBV6-1 and J is TRBJ1-1; D uncertain. The V end was cut by 5 bases, the J end by 0 bases, with 13 bases between. The CDR3 length is 15 residues. CDR1 and CDR2 (germline): MNHNS, SASEGT. The CDR3 here is CASSTRPALNTEAFF. As DNA, the CDR3 is TGTGCCAGCAGTACCCGACCAGCCTTGAACACTGAAGCTTTCTTT.

V and J are TRBV7-9 and TRBJ1-4, with 9 bases that match TRBD1. CDR3 size: 21 residues. Per the germline V gene, CDR1 is SEHNR and CDR2 is FQNEAQ (reference sequence). Trimming took 0 bases from V and 2 from J; bases not matched to a gene: 16. The DNA for the CDR3 is TGTGCCAGCAGCTTAGCGAAGGTCCGAGACAGGGGGAAGGAGACTAATGAAAAACTGTTTTTT. Residues: CASSLAKVRDRGKETNEKLFF.

This clonotype was counted a few times. The rearrangement links TRBV7-2 to TRBJ1-3; D uncertain. CDR1 SGHTA and CDR2 FQGNSA come from the germline V gene. There are 15 residues in the CDR3. The V end was cut by 1 base, the J end by 0 bases, with 7 bases between. Here the CDR3 reads CASSLDRSSGNTIYF. Here the CDR3 DNA reads TGTGCCAGCAGCTTAGATCGGAGCTCTGGAAACACCATATATTTT.

The sample holds a few counts of this clonotype. This rearrangement joins TRBV29-1 to TRBJ2-1, with D possibly matching TRBD1 (5 bases). V shed 3 bases and J shed 10 bases, with 19 bases lying between them. Germline CDR1 is SQVTM and CDR2 is ANQGSEA. CDR3 length equals 14 residues. CDR3 in amino acids: CSVEGGISKGEQFF. The CDR3 bases are TGCAGCGTTGAGGGTGGGATCTCCAAGGGGGAGCAGTTCTTC.

Many counts were recorded for this clonotype. The chain has TRBV30 and TRBJ2-7; TRBD1 matches at 7 bases. CDR1 and CDR2 (germline): GTSNPN, SVGIG (reference sequence). The CDR3 spans 12 residues. Trimming cost V 3 bases and J 4 bases; bases outside gene matches: 3. The CDR3 coding sequence is TGTGCCTGGAGCTTACAGGGGTACGAGCAGTACTTC. Encoded protein: CAWSLQGYEQYF.

This chain links TRBV18 with TRBJ2-3; D not certain. The germline gives CDR1 KGHSH, CDR2 LQKENI. The CDR3 consists of 16 residues. V lost 2 bases and J 1 base, leaving 13 bases between the germline ends. The CDR3, as DNA: TGTGCCAGCTCACCAATGCCGGTCACCCGCACAGATACGCAGTATTTT. It codes for CASSPMPVTRTDTQYF.

The chain links TRBV5-1 to TRBJ2-2; no reliable D call. This CDR3 has 14 residues. V was cut by 4 bases and J by 6 bases, with 13 bases left in between. CDR1 and CDR2 (germline): SGHRS, YFSETQ. The CDR3 loop reads CASSEWSGPGELFF. CDR3 in DNA: TGCGCCAGCAGCGAATGGTCGGGTCCCGGGGAGCTGTTTTTT.